This T cell receptor beta chain appears in the sequencing data of a study of long-term antiretroviral therapy in people with HIV. immunoSEQ v3.0 was run at survey level. Using immunoSEQ multiplex PCR, the repertoire was profiled, and TCRdb retains in-frame clones only, with some absent. Among about 25,000 clones, around 84% were seen once, and the ten largest hold 5.5% to 6%. The receptor was derived from a young man with HIV. The sample in question was unsorted PBMCs, obtained 4.4 years after starting antiretroviral therapy.

CDR3 amino acids: CASGLDATGQGTTIYLNTEAFF. Written as DNA, the CDR3 is TGTGCTAGTGGTTTGGACGCCACGGGACAGGGGACTACCATATACTTGAACACTGAAGCTTTCTTT. This sequence joins TRBV12-5 and TRBJ1-1, with 10 bases identical to TRBD1. Germline assignment: CDR1 LGHNT and CDR2 FRNRAP. J was trimmed by 0 bases and V by 1 base; bases with no gene match: 20. There are 22 residues in the CDR3.